The 24 T cell receptor beta chains below were found in one sample sequenced in a study of T-cell reconstitution after alpha-beta-depleted transplantation in children. Unique molecular identifiers were built into the TCRbeta library. TCRdb ran MiXCR on the PCR reads and lists one entry per CDR3 protein. Here the sample spans some 640,000 distinct CDR3 sequences, approximately 16% being singletons. The source was PBMCs from the stem cell graft donor, collected from the stem cell graft. Receptors originate from a human donor who donated a stem cell graft to a child with acute myeloid leukemia.

A word on this clonotype: This could be a read error, since a much larger clone is one nucleotide away. This sequence joins TRBV29-1 and TRBJ1-2; 7 bases are a match to TRBD1. V lost 4 bases and J lost 4; bases outside the gene matches: 15. Germline V lookup: CDR1 SQVTM, CDR2 ANQGSEA. This CDR3 comprises 16 residues. As DNA, the CDR3 is TGCAGCGTTGTAGGCTCCTTTATGAGGGGGCCCTATGGCTACACCTTC. Encoded protein: CSVVGSFMRGPYGYTF.

The V call is TRBV14, the J call TRBJ2-7, with 7 positions matching TRBD1. The germline V gene encodes CDR1 SGHDN and CDR2 FVKESK. The CDR3 runs to 14 residues. The V segment lost 4 bases and the J segment 2 bases; nucleotides outside the gene matches: 5. The CDR3 spells CASSLGQLAYEQYF. CDR3 bases: TGTGCCAGCAGCCTGGGACAGTTAGCCTACGAGCAGTACTTC.

This clonotype was seen a handful of times. This rearrangement joins TRBV12-3 or TRBV12-4 to TRBJ1-1, with D possibly being TRBD1 (6 bases). The CDR3 length is 14 residues. The ends were cut back, 7 bases at V and 4 bases at J, with 16 bases in the middle. The CDR3 loop reads CASTSGAGITEAFF. CDR3 nucleotides: TGTGCCAGCACTTCAGGGGCGGGAATCACTGAAGCTTTCTTT.

This sequence joins TRBV5-6 and TRBJ2-2; weak D call: TRBD2 (7 bases). V lost 4 bases and J 7 bases, leaving 20 bases between the germline ends. CDR3 length: 16 residues. The V gene's germline CDR1 is SGHDT and CDR2 YYEEEE. For the CDR3, the DNA is TGTGCCAGCAGCCCGCAGGTCGCGGGGGCGATCGGGGAGCTGTTTTTT. Its translation: CASSPQVAGAIGELFF.

V usage is TRBV10-3 and J usage is TRBJ2-3, with D uncertain. V lost 6 bases and J lost 0, with 4 bases in between. This CDR3 is built from 12 residues. Germline values: CDR1 ENHRY, CDR2 SYGVKD. The DNA for the CDR3 is TGTGCCATCAGCATTAGCACAGATACGCAGTATTTT. Its protein product is CAISISTDTQYF.

The chain uses TRBV20-1 and TRBJ2-1; TRBD2 is a possible D gene (6 bases). This CDR3 has 15 residues. Trimming took 6 bases from V and 4 from J, leaving 19 bases between them. The germline V gene has CDR1 DFQATT and CDR2 SNEGSKA (reference sequence). The CDR3 loop reads CSASKKAGLYNEQFF. The CDR3 DNA reads as TGCAGTGCGAGTAAAAAGGCGGGGCTATACAATGAGCAGTTCTTC.

This clonotype was seen only once. Since a much larger clone is just one base distant, this may be a read error. The V gene is TRBV20-1, the J gene TRBJ1-1; 7 bases are a match to TRBD1. The V gene's germline CDR1 is DFQATT and CDR2 SNEGSKA (reference sequence). V gave up 1 base and J gave up 1 base; unmatched junction bases: 15. CDR3 size: 18 residues. The CDR3: CSARGGQVRVSSNTEAFF. The CDR3 DNA sequence: TGCAGTGCTAGAGGCGGACAGGTGCGGGTTTCCTCGAACACTGAAGCTTTCTTT.

The rearrangement joins TRBV7-6 to TRBJ2-5; the D is unclear. The CDR3 totals 12 residues. CDR1 and CDR2 (germline): SGHVS, FNYEAQ. V dropped 5 bases and J dropped 5 bases, with 9 bases sitting between them. The CDR3 spells CASSTRWETQYF. The CDR3 coding sequence is TGTGCCAGCAGCACTCGTTGGGAGACCCAGTACTTC.

This clonotype was recorded once. A much larger clone lies a single base off, so this may be a read error. The chain has TRBV7-2 and TRBJ2-1; 7 bases match TRBD2. The CDR3 consists of 15 residues. Per germline, CDR1 SGHTA and CDR2 FQGNSA. CDR3: CASSFVGGGNNDQFF. DNA for the CDR3: TGTGCCAGCAGCTTTGTAGGCGGGGGTAACAATGACCAGTTCTTC.

This clonotype was picked up a small number of times. The rearrangement links TRBV7-9 to TRBJ1-2, with D hard to call. The CDR3 is 14 residues long. Germline V gene sequence: CDR1 SEHNR, CDR2 FQNEAQ (reference sequence). Trimming stripped 0 bases from V and 8 bases from J, with 13 bases between. DNA for the CDR3: TGTGCCAGCAGCTTAGCCCCCCAGGATGACGGCTACACCTTC. It encodes CASSLAPQDDGYTF.

This clonotype occurred a few times. The chain uses TRBV7-2 and TRBJ2-7, with TRBD2 matching 9 bases. The V gene end was trimmed by 5 bases and the J gene end by 6 bases; junction bases not matched to a gene: 8. CDR1 SGHTA and CDR2 FQGNSA come from the germline V gene. CDR3 size: 14 residues. The chain's CDR3 is CASSRSGLAGEQYF. CDR3 bases: TGTGCCAGCAGCCGGTCGGGACTAGCAGGCGAGCAGTACTTC.

This clonotype was seen a few times. V is TRBV5-1 and J is TRBJ2-7; D is perhaps TRBD2 (5 bases). This CDR3 has 13 amino acids. V was shortened by 4 bases and J by 2 bases, with 10 bases between the two germline ends. Germline loops: CDR1 SGHRS, CDR2 YFSETQ. In nucleotides, the CDR3 is TGCGCCAGCAGCCCCGGGGATACCTACGAGCAGTACGTC. It specifies CASSPGDTYEQYV.

This clonotype was recorded at least ten times. The J gene is TRBJ2-7, the V gene TRBV29-1; 10 bases are a match to TRBD2. The V and J ends lost 2 bases and 2 bases, in that order; junction bases with no gene match: 3. The CDR3 length is 14 residues. The germline V gene has CDR1 SQVTM and CDR2 ANQGSEA. CDR3 amino acids: CSVELAGAPYEQYF. CDR3 coding DNA: TGCAGCGTTGAACTAGCGGGGGCCCCCTACGAGCAGTACTTC.

This clonotype was detected ten times or more. This chain joins TRBV9 and TRBJ1-2; D is ambiguous. The CDR3 totals 15 residues. CDR1 SGDLS and CDR2 YYNGEE come from the germline V gene. Trimming removed 0 bases at V and 1 base at J, with 10 bases between. The CDR3 sequence is CASSVDVGYNYGYTF. DNA of the CDR3: TGTGCCAGCAGCGTAGATGTGGGTTATAACTATGGCTACACCTTC.

CDR3 nucleotides: TGTGCCAGCAGTGAGGACAGGGGGTACGGTTACCAAGAGACCCAGTACTTC. It specifies CASSEDRGYGYQETQYF. The genes are TRBV25-1 and TRBJ2-5; 10 nucleotides match TRBD1. CDR1 and CDR2 (germline): MGHDK, SYGVNS. This CDR3 has 17 residues. Trimming removed 3 bases from V and 0 bases from J; junction bases left unmatched: 7. Full variable domain (remainder filled in from reference TRBV25-1 and TRBJ2-5): EADIYQTPRYLVIGTGKKITLECSQTMGHDKMYWYQQDPGMELHLIHYSYGVNSTEKGDLSSESTVSRIRTEHFPLTLESARPSHTSQYLCASSEDRGYGYQETQYFGPGTRLLVL.

This clonotype appeared a few times. The chain couples TRBV7-7 to TRBJ2-3, with 13 bases aligning to TRBD2. The CDR3 length is 16 residues. V gave up 2 bases and J gave up 4 bases; unmatched junction bases: 3. Germline V gene data show CDR1 as SSHAT and CDR2 as FNYEAQ (reference sequence). The CDR3 DNA reads TGTGCCAGCAGCTTAATACTAGCGGGGGGGCCAGATACGCAGTATTTT. Amino acids: CASSLILAGGPDTQYF.

The table lists this clonotype with many counts. The V and J genes are TRBV6-1 and TRBJ1-5, with unresolved D. V lost 6 bases and J 8 bases, leaving 14 bases between the germline ends. The CDR3 totals 13 residues. Germline CDR1 reads MNHNS; CDR2 reads SASEGT. Written as DNA, the CDR3 is TGTGCCAGCAGGGAGGGCGGCCTCGAGCCCCAGCATTTT. Its protein is CASREGGLEPQHF.

The chain combines TRBV4-1 with TRBJ2-7, with D perhaps matching TRBD2 (5 bases). Trimming took 1 base from V and 7 from J, leaving 11 bases between them. CDR1 and CDR2 from the germline V gene are MGHRA and YSYEKL. The CDR3 covers 13 residues. CDR3 region: CASSQGTEGEQYV. As DNA, the CDR3 is TGCGCCAGCAGCCAAGGGACTGAAGGGGAGCAGTACGTC.

V and J are TRBV7-9 and TRBJ2-3; 9 bases are shared with TRBD2. CDR1 and CDR2 from the germline V gene are SEHNR and FQNEAQ (reference sequence). The CDR3 is made up of 15 amino acids. V lost 3 bases, J lost 2 bases, and 3 bases stayed unmatched. CDR3 residues: CASSFASGDTDTQYF. In DNA, the CDR3 is TGTGCCAGCAGCTTCGCTAGCGGGGACACAGATACGCAGTATTTT.

Of note for this clonotype: This sequence may be a read error, since a much larger clone differs from it by one base. This sequence joins TRBV20-1 and TRBJ1-4; no clear D. Germline V gene sequence: CDR1 DFQATT, CDR2 SNEGSKA (reference sequence). The CDR3 spans 15 residues. CDR3 in amino acids: CSTRGPSNMGEKLFF. As DNA, the CDR3 is TGCAGTACTAGAGGCCCCTCGAATATGGGTGAAAAACTGTTTTTT.

For the CDR3, the DNA is TGTGCCAGCAGTACTCAGCGGGGGCCTTTCACAGATACGCAGTATTTT. Encoded protein: CASSTQRGPFTDTQYF. The chain links TRBV27 to TRBJ2-3; TRBD2 matches 8 bases. Germline values: CDR1 MNHEY, CDR2 SMNVEV (reference sequence). Unmatched junction bases numbered 9, after V lost 5 bases and J lost 2 bases. The CDR3 is made up of 16 amino acids.

Ten or more counts support this clonotype. This rearrangement joins TRBV20-1 to TRBJ2-5; D may be TRBD1 (6 bases). The ends were cut back, 5 bases at V and 2 bases at J, with 15 bases in the middle. Germline V gene sequence: CDR1 DFQATT, CDR2 SNEGSKA (reference sequence). The CDR3 covers 14 residues. The CDR3 DNA reads TGCAGTGCTGCCCAACAGGGCCAACAAGAGACCCAGTACTTC. Translating it yields CSAAQQGQQETQYF.

This clonotype was counted many times. The V gene is TRBV20-1, the J gene TRBJ2-1; 10 positions match TRBD1. This CDR3 has 15 amino acids. After removal of 3 bases from V and 5 bases from J, the junction contained 7 bases not matched to a gene. Germline V lookup: CDR1 DFQATT, CDR2 SNEGSKA (reference sequence). In nucleotides, the CDR3 is TGCAGTGCTAGGTTCATTGACAGGGGGCACAATGAGCAGTTCTTC. Encoded protein: CSARFIDRGHNEQFF.

CDR3 nucleotide sequence: TGCAGTGCTAGTAACAGCAATCATCAGCCCCAGCATTTT. Its translation: CSASNSNHQPQHF. V gene TRBV20-1 combines with J gene TRBJ1-5; D gene unclear. From germline, CDR1 is DFQATT and CDR2 SNEGSKA (reference sequence). V shed 3 bases and J shed 5 bases, with 11 bases lying between them. CDR3 size: 13 residues.